This T cell receptor beta chain was observed in a study of T cell changes during pregnancy in multiple sclerosis. The repertoire was sequenced with immunoSEQ multiplex PCR; TCRdb's copy has only in-frame clones and lacks some. There are just under 60,000 clones in the sample; 80% to 95% occur only once, and about 0.93% lies in the top ten. This receptor was obtained from a female donor with multiple sclerosis, enrolled in a pregnancy study. The specimen comprised peripheral blood, sampled in the first trimester of pregnancy.

The CDR3 region is CASSPTPRTGGTDTQYF. CDR3 DNA sequence: TGCGCCAGCAGCCCTACACCCCGGACAGGGGGAACAGATACGCAGTATTTT. The chain carries TRBV5-1 and TRBJ2-3; 10 nucleotides agree with TRBD1. The CDR3 sequence is 17 residues long. V lost 4 bases, J lost 3 bases, and 11 bases stayed unmatched. Germline assignment: CDR1 SGHRS and CDR2 YFSETQ.